The clone carrying this TCR beta chain was recorded many times. Its antigen is still unknown. This entry is derived from a study of T cells after yellow fever vaccination. Study-wide context: For low cell numbers, libraries were made with SMART-Seq v4 Ultra Low Input. Study conclusions and caveats: On re-exposure, the response was weaker but peaked faster, at day 5 versus 15. Most primary-vaccination clones recurred post-booster (just under 98% CD4, around 90% CD8).

The TCR cDNA carried a universal primer site and UMIs from 5'RACE template switching. In TCRdb, the 5' RACE reads were re-called with MiXCR into one record per CDR3 protein. The table shows 200,000 to 300,000 distinct CDR3 sequences, with over 6.5% occurring only once. This CDR3 spans 17 amino acids. Germline V lookup: CDR1 LGHNA, CDR2 YSLEER. Trimming stripped 1 base from V and 0 bases from J, with 10 bases between. This rearrangement joins TRBV4-3 to TRBJ2-6; no clear D. The TCR comes from a man aged 30 to 45 who received the YFV17D yellow fever vaccine. This material consisted of CD4+ T cells sorted from PBMCs, taken on the day of the yellow fever booster vaccination. CDR3 coding DNA: TGCGCCAGCAGCCAAGGGCCACTGCTCTCTGGGGCCAACGTCCTGACTTTC. Translated: CASSQGPLLSGANVLTF.